The source of this TCR beta chain is a study of CXCR3-negative and CXCR3-positive naive CD8 T cells. About the research overall: Cumulative TRB read yield was roughly 130 million, averaging about 1.5 +/- 0.3 million per library.

Concerning this clonotype itself: Its specificity is not known.

Carrying UMI labels, the TRB cDNA libraries were prepared through 5' RACE. Using the 5' RACE reads, TCRdb records one entry per CDR3 protein without DNA. The sample's table shows 50,000 to 60,000 distinct CDR3 sequences. CD45RO-CCR7+CD27+CD95- expression identified naive CD8+ T cells. Study results and limitations: Diversity ran similarly high across both naive subsets but far lower in memory CD8+ cells. No difference in surface CD5 was seen between naive subsets, and TCR strength was inferred from TRB CDR3 properties. Naive CXCR3-positive cells had TRB CDR3s more hydrophobic than those of CXCR3-negative naive cells.

CDR3 length: 14 amino acids. The V gene's germline CDR1 is SGHRS and CDR2 YFSETQ. This receptor was taken from a human donor in good health. Some clones in this sample may be carry-over from other donors' samples. Input material: naive CXCR3+ CD8+ T cells from blood. The subset denotes: CD45RO-CCR7+CD27+CD95- naive CD8+ T cells expressing CXCR3 (TNR3+). The chain has TRBV5-1 and TRBJ2-2; the TCRdb call, TRBD1, lacks DNA for checking. The chain's CDR3 is CASSWNRDTGELFF. The entire variable domain, with the rest obtained from reference TRBV5-1 and TRBJ2-2, is as follows: KAGVTQTPRYLIKTRGQQVTLSCSPISGHRSVSWYQQTPGQGLQFLFEYFSETQRNKGNFPGRFSGRQFSNSRSEMNVSTLELGDSALYLCASSWNRDTGELFFGEGSRLTVL.